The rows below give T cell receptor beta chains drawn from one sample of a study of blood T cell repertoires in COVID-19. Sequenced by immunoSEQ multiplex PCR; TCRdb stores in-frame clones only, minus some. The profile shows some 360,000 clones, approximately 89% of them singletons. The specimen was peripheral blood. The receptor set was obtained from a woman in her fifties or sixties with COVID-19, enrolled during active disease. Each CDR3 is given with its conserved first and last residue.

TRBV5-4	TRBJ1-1	CASSLYVGGTEAFF
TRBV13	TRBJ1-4	CASSLALGPGQGRKLFF
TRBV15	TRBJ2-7	CATSKDWSSYEQYF
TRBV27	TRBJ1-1	CASSFGPMNTEAFF
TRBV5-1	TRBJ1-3	CASSLEGTAGNTIYF
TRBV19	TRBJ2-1	CASTPGRVYNEQFF
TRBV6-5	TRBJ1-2	CASSSDRVYGYTF
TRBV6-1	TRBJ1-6	CASSVDRARLYNSPLHF
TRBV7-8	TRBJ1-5	CASSLSDSNQPQHF
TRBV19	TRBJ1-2	CASRRDRGNNYGYTF
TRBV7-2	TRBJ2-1	CASSLGWRGAYNEQFF